This is a list of T cell receptor beta chains from one sample in a study of blood T cell repertoires in COVID-19. This table comes from immunoSEQ multiplex PCR, and its TCRdb copy is limited to in-frame clones, with some not included. The top ten clones hold about 51% of a sample with 25,000 to 35,000 clones, approximately 89% of them seen once. The specimen was peripheral blood. These receptors were collected from a human donor with acute or convalescent COVID-19. The donor label of this sample is uncertain. Both conserved end residues are part of each CDR3. Fields, in order: V gene, clone size, D gene, J gene, CDR3 DNA, CDR3 protein. A D gene is named only where the DNA matches it firmly. Clone size is shown for a subset of rows, as once, few, many or a class of expanded clone.

>TRBV2|.|TRBD2|TRBJ2-3
TGTGCCAGCAGTGAACTAGCGGGAGTTTTTGATACGCAGTATTTT
CASSELAGVFDTQYF
>TRBV10-2|.|.|TRBJ2-3
TGCGCCAGCAGTGAGGGGGGAGGAAGCACAGATACGCAGTATTTT
CASSEGGGSTDTQYF
>TRBV10-1|.|.|TRBJ1-3
TGCGCCAGCAGTGAGTCGGCGGGAAACTCTGGAAACACCATATATTTT
CASSESAGNSGNTIYF
>TRBV2|few|TRBD1|TRBJ1-2
TGTGCCAGCAGAACCTTGGGACAGCCCAACTATGGCTACACCTTC
CASRTLGQPNYGYTF
>TRBV18|.|TRBD2|TRBJ2-2
TGTGCCAGCTCAAGTACTAGCGGTCACACCGGGGAGCTGTTTTTT
CASSSTSGHTGELFF
>TRBV6-6|.|TRBD1|TRBJ1-6
TGTGCCAGCAGTTACGGGTTGACAGGGACCAATTCACCCCTCCACTTT
CASSYGLTGTNSPLHF
>TRBV7-2|.|.|TRBJ1-5
TGTGCCAGCAGCTTATCCCGGACAAATGATCAGCCCCAGCATTTT
CASSLSRTNDQPQHF
>TRBV5-4|.|.|TRBJ1-2
TGTGCCAGCAGCTTGCCAGTAGAGGATGGCTACACCTTC
CASSLPVEDGYTF
>TRBV19|.|TRBD1|TRBJ1-3
TGTGCCATCTCAGGGGGCTCTGGAAACACCATATATTTT
CAISGGSGNTIYF
>TRBV7-2|.|TRBD2|TRBJ2-3
TGTGCCAGCAGCTCCAGCGGACTAGCGGGGGGGCCCCCAGATACGCAGTATTTT
CASSSSGLAGGPPDTQYF
>TRBV7-3|.|TRBD2|TRBJ2-3
TGTGCCAGCAGCTTAGGATCCGGACTAGCGGGCACAGATACGCAGTATTTT
CASSLGSGLAGTDTQYF
>TRBV7-9|.|.|TRBJ1-2
TGTGCCAGCAGCACCCCAGGGAGGTCCGGCTACACCTTC
CASSTPGRSGYTF
>TRBV7-2|.|TRBD1|TRBJ1-2
TGTGCCAGCAGCTTAGGAGCTCCGGGACAGCTTGGAGGGGCTAATGGCTACACCTTC
CASSLGAPGQLGGANGYTF
>TRBV27|.|.|TRBJ2-6
TGTGCCAGCGCCCTCTCGACAGTCTCTGGGGCCAACGTCCTGACTTTC
CASALSTVSGANVLTF
>TRBV30|.|.|TRBJ1-5
TGTGCCTGGAGTGGGACACTAAATCAGCCCCAGCATTTT
CAWSGTLNQPQHF
>TRBV21-1|.|.|TRBJ2-3
TGTGCCAGCACAGTGGGGCCCCTCGAACGAGATACGCAGTATTTT
CASTVGPLERDTQYF
>TRBV3-1/TRBV3-2|.|TRBD1|TRBJ1-1
TGTGCCAGCAGCCTTTCAGGGGGTAAAGTCACTGAAGCTTTCTTT
CASSLSGGKVTEAFF
>TRBV9|.|.|TRBJ2-5
TGTGCCAGCAGCGTAGGGGTAGCGGACCAAGAGACCCAGTACTTC
CASSVGVADQETQYF
>TRBV13|.|TRBD1|TRBJ2-3
TGTGCCAGCAGCTTAGTACACAGGGGGACAGATACGCAGTATTTT
CASSLVHRGTDTQYF
>TRBV5-1|.|.|TRBJ1-1
TGCGCCAGCAGTCGGCCAGGGGAGACTGAAGCTTTCTTT
CASSRPGETEAFF
>TRBV27|.|TRBD1|TRBJ2-3
TGTGCCAGCAGCGAACCGCCCTCGCACAGGGGTTTCACAGATACGCAGTATTTT
CASSEPPSHRGFTDTQYF
>TRBV7-8|once|TRBD2|TRBJ2-5
TGTGCCAGCAGCCGAGAATTGACTAGCGGGAACTCGGAGACCCAGTACTTC
CASSRELTSGNSETQYF
>TRBV5-6|.|TRBD1|TRBJ2-2
TGTGCCAGCAGCTTCGGGACAGGTAACACCGGGGAGCTGTTTTTT
CASSFGTGNTGELFF
>TRBV19|.|TRBD2|TRBJ2-2
TGTGCCAGTAGTTGGGCACTAGCGTCCGGGGAGCTGTTTTTT
CASSWALASGELFF
>TRBV6-5|.|.|TRBJ1-5
TGTGCCAGCAGGACAAGTAGCAATCAGCCCCAGCATTTT
CASRTSSNQPQHF
>TRBV30|.|.|TRBJ2-3
TGTGCCTGGATCTCCCCAGGAGGAATTTCAGCAGATACGCAGTATTTT
CAWISPGGISADTQYF
>TRBV7-8|.|TRBD1|TRBJ1-4
TGTGCCAGCAGCCGGGGACAGATAAATGAAAAACTGTTTTTT
CASSRGQINEKLFF
>TRBV5-6|.|.|TRBJ1-1
TGTGCCAGCAGCTTGAGGGGAACTGAAGCTTTCTTT
CASSLRGTEAFF
>TRBV18|.|.|TRBJ1-1
TGTGCCAGCTCACGCGGACACAAAGGTTTCACTGAAGCTTTCTTT
CASSRGHKGFTEAFF
>TRBV20-1|.|.|TRBJ2-5
TGCAGTGCTAGTCGACAGGTCCTTTTGCGAGAGACCCAGTACTTC
CSASRQVLLRETQYF
>TRBV19|.|TRBD1|TRBJ2-7
TGTGCCAGTAGTATGGGACAGCCGAGCTCCTACGAGCAGTACTTC
CASSMGQPSSYEQYF
>TRBV6-6|.|.|TRBJ2-1
TGTGCCAGCAGTTCACAGGCTAATGAGCAGTTCTTC
CASSSQANEQFF
>TRBV5-6|.|.|TRBJ2-2
TGTGCCAGCAGCTTGGGGGGGCCTGGCACCGGGGAGCTGTTTTTT
CASSLGGPGTGELFF
>TRBV27|.|.|TRBJ2-7
TGTGCCAGCAGTTTTTTAGGTATGGACTTTCCCTACGAGCAGTACTTC
CASSFLGMDFPYEQYF